These 9 T cell receptor beta chains share one sample of origin, sequenced in a study of cytomegalovirus exposure and HLA in healthy donors. PCR used 60 Vbeta primers and 13 Jbeta primers. The data were produced by immunoSEQ multiplex PCR, yet TCRdb's version contains in-frame clones alone and is incomplete. This table holds around 140,000 clones, about four fifths found once. The sequencing input was PBMCs. All receptors come from a male donor in good health and CMV-seronegative.

This clone was observed a handful of times. The J gene is TRBJ2-3, the V gene TRBV6-4, with D perhaps matching TRBD2 (5 bases). CDR1 and CDR2 from the germline V gene are MRHNA and SNTAGT. CDR3 length: 15 residues. Deletions cut 2 bases from V and 2 bases from J, with 11 bases between. CDR3 amino acids: CASSDGAEATDTQYF. CDR3 bases: TGTGCCAGCAGTGACGGAGCGGAGGCCACAGATACGCAGTATTTT.

The V and J genes are TRBV2 and TRBJ1-1; 8 nucleotides agree with TRBD1. The CDR3 totals 14 residues. Trimming at V came to 7 bases and at J to 0 bases, leaving 4 bases not matched to a gene. From germline, CDR1 is SNHLY and CDR2 FYNNEI. CDR3 in amino acids: CASTLTGVNTEAFF. The CDR3 coding sequence is TGTGCCAGCACCCTGACAGGGGTGAACACTGAAGCTTTCTTT.

The J gene is TRBJ2-7, the V gene TRBV14; 7 bases match TRBD2. Trimming took 0 bases from V and 1 from J; bases not matched to a gene: 6. The CDR3 is 16 residues long. Germline CDR1 SGHDN, CDR2 FVKESK. In DNA form, the CDR3 reads TGTGCCAGCAGCCAAGAAGGCGTAGCGGGTTCCTACGAGCAGTACTTC. It codes for CASSQEGVAGSYEQYF.

The chain is built from TRBV27 and TRBJ2-3; D not certain. The ends were cut back, 4 bases at V and 2 bases at J, with 4 bases in the middle. The CDR3 has 12 residues. Germline V gene lookup returns CDR1 MNHEY and CDR2 SMNVEV (reference sequence). The DNA of the CDR3 is TGTGCCAGCAGTTCCTACACAGATACGCAGTATTTT. Its translation is CASSSYTDTQYF.

The chain links TRBV7-6 to TRBJ2-1; perhaps TRBD1 as D (5 bases). Deletions cut 3 bases from V and 6 bases from J, with 21 bases between. The CDR3 totals 17 residues. Germline V gene data show CDR1 as SGHVS and CDR2 as FNYEAQ. The CDR3 bases are TGTGCCAGCAGCTTTCTCTCCAGGGCTAGTTCAGTCAATGAGCAGTTCTTC. Its protein product is CASSFLSRASSVNEQFF.

The table lists this clone with a count of one. V is TRBV6-4 and J is TRBJ2-2, with 7 bases that match TRBD2. The CDR3 runs to 16 residues. Germline lookup yields CDR1 MRHNA and CDR2 SNTAGT. V lost 6 bases to trimming and J lost 0 bases; unmatched junction nucleotides: 7. CDR3 sequence: CASSLSAGSNTGELFF. CDR3 in DNA: TGTGCCAGCAGCCTATCAGCGGGGTCGAACACCGGGGAGCTGTTTTTT.

V is TRBV10-2 and J is TRBJ1-5; 8 nucleotides agree with TRBD1. Germline-derived CDR1 and CDR2 are WSHSY and SAAADI. The junction had 8 bases not matched to a gene; V was cut back by 0 bases and J by 7 bases. The CDR3 spans 16 residues. The CDR3 protein is CASSESIGRGRQPQHF. The CDR3 region has the DNA TGCGCCAGCAGTGAGTCGATAGGCAGGGGGCGACAGCCCCAGCATTTT.

The CDR3 region is CASSQEPGLNTGELFF. The CDR3 DNA reads TGCGCCAGCAGCCAAGAGCCAGGGCTAAACACCGGGGAGCTGTTTTTT. The chain carries TRBV4-1 and TRBJ2-2; TRBD1 might be the D (5 bases). There are 16 residues in the CDR3. Germline CDR1 reads MGHRA; CDR2 reads YSYEKL. V lost 0 bases, J lost 2 bases, and 10 bases lay in between.

V gene TRBV9 combines with J gene TRBJ2-3; the match to TRBD2 covers 7 bases. This CDR3 has 15 amino acids. V was clipped by 4 bases and J by 2 bases; unmatched bases: 7. Germline-derived CDR1 and CDR2 are SGDLS and YYNGEE. In nucleotides, the CDR3 is TGTGCCAGCAGCTGGAGAGCGGGGTCCACAGATACGCAGTATTTT. Encoded protein: CASSWRAGSTDTQYF.